Each of the 10 T cell receptor beta chains below was sequenced from the same sample in a study of blood T cell repertoires in COVID-19. Sequencing used immunoSEQ multiplex PCR; TCRdb keeps in-frame clones, though not all of them. The sample lists some 270,000 clones; roughly 89% were seen once. Sequencing used PBMCs or T cells enriched from blood (not recorded which). These receptors were taken from a woman aged 60-75 years who had recovered from COVID-19.

This rearrangement joins TRBV10-1 to TRBJ1-1; a possible D gene is TRBD1 (5 bases). Germline CDR1 reads WNHNN; CDR2 reads SYGVQD (reference sequence). The CDR3 sequence is 14 residues long. Trimming took off 4 bases at V and 4 bases at J, with 13 bases between the two ends. CDR3 in amino acids: CASSGGQGSTEAFF. In nucleotides, the CDR3 is TGCGCCAGCAGTGGAGGTCAGGGTTCCACTGAAGCTTTCTTT.

The chain has TRBV2 and TRBJ2-1; 7 bases match TRBD1. J lost 13 bases, V lost 5 bases, and 11 bases had no gene match. CDR1 and CDR2 (germline): SNHLY, FYNNEI. This CDR3 has 13 amino acids. The CDR3 coding sequence is TGTGCCAGCAGTTCTCCGTATGGGACAGAACAGTTCTTC. Its translation: CASSSPYGTEQFF. Using reference TRBV2 and TRBJ2-1 for the parts outside the CDR3, the full variable domain is EPEVTQTPSHQVTQMGQEVILRCVPISNHLYFYWYRQILGQKVEFLVSFYNNEISEKSEIFDDQFSVERPDGSNFTLKIRSTKLEDSAMYFCASSSPYGTEQFFGPGTRLTVL.

V usage is TRBV12-3 or TRBV12-4 and J usage is TRBJ2-7, with 7 bases fitting TRBD1. V shed 6 bases, J shed 9 bases, and the junction held 11 bases outside the gene matches. This CDR3 region has 13 residues. In DNA, the CDR3 is TGTGCCAGCAGGCCTACCGGACAGGCCGGGCAGTACTTC. It yields the protein CASRPTGQAGQYF.

The table lists this clone with a few counts. V usage is TRBV18 and J usage is TRBJ2-7; maybe TRBD1 (6 bases). Trimming took 3 bases from V and 0 from J, leaving 12 bases between them. Germline V gene lookup returns CDR1 KGHSH and CDR2 LQKENI. The CDR3 consists of 15 residues. The CDR3 is CASSPSTGISYEQYF. DNA for the CDR3: TGTGCCAGCTCACCGTCCACAGGGATCTCCTACGAGCAGTACTTC.

The rearrangement links TRBV28 to TRBJ2-4; perhaps TRBD1 as D (6 bases). Germline lookup yields CDR1 MDHEN and CDR2 SYDVKM. The ends were cut back, 5 bases at V and 0 bases at J, with 11 bases in the middle. This CDR3 has 15 residues. DNA of the CDR3: TGTGCCAGCAGTAGGCCAGGGGTAGCCAAAAACATTCAGTACTTC. It specifies CASSRPGVAKNIQYF.

The V gene is TRBV11-2, the J gene TRBJ2-5, with D unresolved. CDR1 and CDR2 (germline): SGHAT, FQNNGV. Trimming took off 5 bases at V and 1 base at J, with 11 bases between the two ends. CDR3 size: 14 residues. The DNA of the CDR3 is TGTGCCAGCAGCCTTAGCTCGGGCCAAGAGACCCAGTACTTC. It translates to CASSLSSGQETQYF.

V usage is TRBV15 and J usage is TRBJ2-1; 12 bases align to TRBD2. The CDR3 covers 20 residues. Trimming cost V 2 bases and J 4 bases; bases outside gene matches: 15. In germline, CDR1 is LNHNV, CDR2 YYDKDF (reference sequence). DNA of the CDR3: TGTGCCACCAGCAGATCCATTGGGCTAGCGGGAGGGCCAGGGTACAATGAGCAGTTCTTC. It yields the protein CATSRSIGLAGGPGYNEQFF.

The chain uses TRBV7-3 and TRBJ1-2; the D is unclear. The germline gives CDR1 SGHTA, CDR2 FQGTGA. V was shortened by 5 bases and J by 2 bases, with 12 bases between the two germline ends. The CDR3 covers 14 residues. CDR3 sequence: CASSPRSLNYGYTF. The CDR3 coding sequence is TGTGCCAGCAGCCCCCGGAGCCTAAACTATGGCTACACCTTC.

V and J are TRBV18 and TRBJ1-2, with D perhaps matching TRBD1 (6 bases). This CDR3 is 14 amino acids long. Germline lookup yields CDR1 KGHSH and CDR2 LQKENI. Trimming took off 5 bases at V and 2 bases at J, with 12 bases between the two ends. The chain's CDR3 is CASSADRLNYGYTF. The DNA for the CDR3 is TGTGCCAGCTCAGCCGACAGGCTAAACTATGGCTACACCTTC.

The V gene is TRBV19, the J gene TRBJ1-2, with 7 positions matching TRBD1. The CDR3 extends over 13 amino acids. Germline values: CDR1 LNHDA, CDR2 SQIVND (reference sequence). After removal of 4 bases from V and 5 bases from J, the junction contained 4 bases not matched to a gene. The CDR3 region is CASSRDSAYGYTF. In DNA, the CDR3 is TGTGCCAGTAGTAGGGACAGTGCTTATGGCTACACCTTC.